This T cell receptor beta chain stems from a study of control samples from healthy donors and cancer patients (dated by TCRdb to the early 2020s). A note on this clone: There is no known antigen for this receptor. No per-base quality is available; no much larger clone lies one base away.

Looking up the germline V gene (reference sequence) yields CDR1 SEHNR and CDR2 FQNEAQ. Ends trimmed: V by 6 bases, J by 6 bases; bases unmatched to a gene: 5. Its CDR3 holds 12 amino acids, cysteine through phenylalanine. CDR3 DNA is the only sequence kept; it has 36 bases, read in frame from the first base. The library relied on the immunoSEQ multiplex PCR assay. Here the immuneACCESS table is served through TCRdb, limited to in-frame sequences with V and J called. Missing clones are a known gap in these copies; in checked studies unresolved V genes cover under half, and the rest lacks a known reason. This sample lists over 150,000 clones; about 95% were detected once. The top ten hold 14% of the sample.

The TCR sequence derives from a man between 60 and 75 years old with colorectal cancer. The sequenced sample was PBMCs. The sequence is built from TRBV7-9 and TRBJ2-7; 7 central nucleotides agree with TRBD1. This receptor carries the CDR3 CASRQTGSEQYF. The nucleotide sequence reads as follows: TGTGCCAGCAGACAGACAGGGAGCGAGCAGTACTTC.